The 14 T cell receptor beta chains presented below share a single source sample, sequenced in a study of graft-versus-host responses after intestinal transplantation. Method: immunoSEQ multiplex PCR; TCRdb's copy keeps in-frame clones and lacks some. In the table there are about 29,000 clones, 70% to 90% of which are singletons. The specimen comprised PBMCs, sampled about 430 days after intestinal transplantation. Source of these receptors: a human patient who received an intestinal transplant, so some T cells may come from the graft donor.

The V and J genes are TRBV30 and TRBJ1-5; TRBD1 agrees at 8 bases. Germline lookup yields CDR1 GTSNPN and CDR2 SVGIG (reference sequence). J was trimmed by 9 bases and V by 8 bases; bases with no gene match: 12. This CDR3 comprises 13 residues. The DNA for the CDR3 is TGTGCCCCCCCGGACAGGGTTCGTCGGCCCCAGCATTTT. This gives the protein CAPPDRVRRPQHF.

The chain employs TRBV11-2 and TRBJ2-1, with D possibly matching TRBD2 (6 bases). The germline gives CDR1 SGHAT, CDR2 FQNNGV. The CDR3 contains 15 residues. V was cut by 3 bases and J by 8 bases, with 17 bases left in between. Here the CDR3 reads CASSFRGDFGDEQFF. The CDR3 DNA follows: TGTGCCAGCAGCTTTAGAGGGGACTTTGGGGATGAGCAGTTCTTC.

J is TRBJ2-3 and V is TRBV9; 13 nucleotides align to TRBD2. The CDR3 covers 17 residues. Germline V lookup: CDR1 SGDLS, CDR2 YYNGEE. V dropped 4 bases and J dropped 5; count of bases not matched to a gene: 10. CDR3 DNA: TGTGCCAGCAGCCCCTCGGGACTAGCGGGAAATGGAGATACGCAGTATTTT. It translates to CASSPSGLAGNGDTQYF.

The rearrangement links TRBV5-1 to TRBJ2-7; 7 bases line up with TRBD1. The CDR3 runs to 17 residues. V lost 2 bases to trimming and J lost 3 bases; unmatched junction nucleotides: 14. In germline, CDR1 is SGHRS, CDR2 YFSETQ. CDR3 residues: CASSFYESGTAFYEQYF. As DNA, the CDR3 is TGCGCCAGCAGCTTCTACGAATCCGGGACAGCGTTCTACGAGCAGTACTTC.

This chain links TRBV19 with TRBJ2-1; 7 bases agree with TRBD1. V was clipped by 3 bases and J by 5 bases; unmatched bases: 7. The CDR3 has 15 residues. Germline V lookup: CDR1 LNHDA, CDR2 SQIVND (reference sequence). CDR3 DNA sequence: TGTGCCAGTAGTATCTGGGACAGTGGGGACAATGAGCAGTTCTTC. This gives the protein CASSIWDSGDNEQFF.

V gene TRBV6-5 combines with J gene TRBJ2-1; unclear D gene. V was clipped by 8 bases and J by 6 bases, with 8 bases between them. Germline V gives CDR1 MNHEY, CDR2 SVGAGI. This CDR3 is 11 amino acids long. CDR3 DNA: TGTGCCAGCCGTCTCGGCAATGAGCAGTTCTTC. Protein sequence: CASRLGNEQFF.

The rearrangement uses TRBV5-5 and TRBJ2-1, with 12 bases lining up with TRBD2. The CDR3 totals 17 residues. Per the germline V gene, CDR1 is SGHKS and CDR2 is YYEKEE (reference sequence). The V gene end was trimmed by 0 bases and the J gene end by 8 bases; junction bases not matched to a gene: 9. CDR3 in DNA: TGTGCCAGCAGCTTGGTTCCTAGCGGGAGGGCAGGGGATGAGCAGTTCTTC. Protein: CASSLVPSGRAGDEQFF.

The chain couples TRBV6-1 to TRBJ2-3, with D tentatively TRBD1 or TRBD2 (5 bases each). V lost 0 bases to trimming and J lost 5 bases, with 9 bases between them. Germline V gives CDR1 MNHNS, CDR2 SASEGT. The CDR3 runs to 14 residues. The CDR3 DNA follows: TGTGCCAGCAGTGAAGCGGGGACGAGAGATACGCAGTATTTT. Protein product: CASSEAGTRDTQYF.

The chain's CDR3 is CASSPSPSGSWSSGDTQYF. CDR3 DNA: TGTGCCAGCAGCCCCTCCCCTAGCGGGAGCTGGTCCTCCGGAGATACGCAGTATTTT. The chain combines TRBV5-8 with TRBJ2-3; 10 bases are a match to TRBD2. The germline CDR1 and CDR2 sequences are SGHTS and YDEGEE. Losses at the gene ends were 4 bases for V and 5 bases for J; bases not matched to a gene: 19. The CDR3 runs to 19 residues.

This clone was seen a few times. This CDR3 is CASSGQPNQPQHF. In DNA, the CDR3 is TGTGCCAGCAGTGGGCAACCCAATCAGCCCCAGCATTTT. The chain carries TRBV2 and TRBJ1-5; no clear D. The germline gives CDR1 SNHLY, CDR2 FYNNEI. V lost 4 bases to trimming and J lost 3 bases, with 7 bases between them. The CDR3 length is 13 residues.

The chain employs TRBV23-1 and TRBJ1-5; no definite D call. TRBV23-1 is an open reading frame, and its role is uncertain. The CDR3 has 16 amino acids. Deletions cut 2 bases from V and 3 bases from J, with 14 bases between. This chain's CDR3 is CASSQRAAPHNQPQHF. Here the CDR3 DNA reads TGCGCCAGCAGTCAAAGGGCAGCACCTCACAATCAGCCCCAGCATTTT.

This chain uses TRBV7-9 with TRBJ1-1, with 8 bases identical to TRBD1. CDR3 length: 12 amino acids. Germline lookup yields CDR1 SEHNR and CDR2 FQNEAQ (reference sequence). V shed 10 bases and J 5 bases; nucleotides not matched to a gene: 6. CDR3 coding DNA: TGTGCCAAAGACAGGGGTGGGACTGAAGCTTTCTTT. Protein sequence: CAKDRGGTEAFF.

The chain recombines TRBV5-4 with TRBJ2-3; TRBD2 matches 10 bases. Germline CDR1 is SGHNT and CDR2 is YYREEE (reference sequence). There are 16 residues in the CDR3. Trimming at V came to 0 bases and at J to 2 bases, leaving 3 bases not matched to a gene. The CDR3 bases are TGTGCCAGCAGCTTGGGGCTAGCGGGGGCCACAGATACGCAGTATTTT. Translated, it gives CASSLGLAGATDTQYF.

V gene TRBV7-6 combines with J gene TRBJ2-1; 9 bases agree with TRBD2. This CDR3 contains 17 residues. The V segment lost 5 bases and the J segment 4 bases; nucleotides outside the gene matches: 12. Germline CDR1 reads SGHVS; CDR2 reads FNYEAQ. CDR3 region: CASSPGGGTSLYNEQFF. CDR3 in DNA: TGTGCCAGCAGCCCCGGAGGGGGGACTAGCCTTTACAATGAGCAGTTCTTC.